This section outlines one T cell receptor beta chain sequence together with its context. The antigen is not known. Other nucleotide sequences in the sample specify the same CDR3. The data are from a study of beta chain features in type 1 diabetes. General observations from the study: Within each of all four CD4+ subsets, Type 1 diabetes patients had TCRB CDR3s that were moderately but significantly shorter.

What was sequenced were expressed TCRB transcripts, since all of the isolated RNA had been reverse transcribed. Generated by immunoSEQ multiplex PCR, the TCRdb table keeps only in-frame clones and is missing some. The data show 50,000 or so clones, roughly 41% seen once. Germline V gene data show CDR1 as SGHNT and CDR2 as YYREEE (reference sequence). Deletions cut 2 bases from V and 0 bases from J, with 9 bases between. This CDR3 is built from 15 residues. The sequenced sample was Tregs from blood. This receptor was obtained from a man aged 25 to 45 with type 1 diabetes. J is TRBJ2-1 and V is TRBV5-4; TRBD2 might be the D (6 bases). The CDR3 region has the DNA TGTGCCAGCAGCTTAGGCGGGAACTCCTACAATGAGCAGTTCTTC. This codes for CASSLGGNSYNEQFF.